The rows below give T cell receptor beta chains drawn from one sample of a study of T cells in tumors after PD-1 blockade. TCRdb keeps only in-frame clones here, not all; method: immunoSEQ multiplex PCR. The sample contains 7,000 to 9,500 clones, approximately 71% of which appear only once. The sample consisted of tumor tissue, taken after anti-PD-1 treatment. The receptors stem from a human donor with basal cell carcinoma. Both conserved end residues are part of each CDR3. Each record gives: V gene, J gene, clone size, D gene, CDR3 protein, CDR3 DNA. The D gene is left open where the match is weak. Where a row states a size, it is once, few, many or the class of an expanded clone; other rows omit it.

v_call: TRBV5-6; j_call: TRBJ2-2; clone_size: few; d_call: TRBD2; cdr3_aa: CASSFSGTVYTGELFF; cdr3_nt: TGTGCCAGCAGCTTTAGCGGGACCGTTTACACCGGGGAGCTGTTTTTT
v_call: TRBV6-5; j_call: TRBJ1-6; clone_size: -; d_call: -; cdr3_aa: CASMGPTPSPLHF; cdr3_nt: TGTGCCAGCATGGGACCGACCCCTTCACCCCTCCACTTT
v_call: TRBV28; j_call: TRBJ1-4; clone_size: -; d_call: -; cdr3_aa: CASSLRRHNEKLFF; cdr3_nt: TGTGCCAGCAGTTTACGGCGACATAATGAAAAACTGTTTTTT
v_call: TRBV11-3; j_call: TRBJ2-5; clone_size: once; d_call: -; cdr3_aa: CASSLETKIAKETQYF; cdr3_nt: TGCGCCAGCAGCTTAGAAACTAAGATCGCGAAAGAGACCCAGTACTTC
v_call: TRBV25-1; j_call: TRBJ1-1; clone_size: -; d_call: TRBD1; cdr3_aa: CASSERTGGQNTEAFF; cdr3_nt: TGTGCCAGCAGTGAAAGGACAGGGGGGCAGAACACTGAAGCTTTCTTT
v_call: TRBV5-1; j_call: TRBJ2-3; clone_size: -; d_call: -; cdr3_aa: CASRPTGSRDTDTQYF; cdr3_nt: TGCGCCAGCAGACCCACAGGGTCACGGGACACAGATACGCAGTATTTT
v_call: TRBV5-4; j_call: TRBJ1-1; clone_size: -; d_call: -; cdr3_aa: CASSLDRQGNTEAFF; cdr3_nt: TGTGCCAGCAGTCTGGATAGGCAGGGGAACACTGAAGCTTTCTTT
v_call: TRBV11-3; j_call: TRBJ1-6; clone_size: few; d_call: TRBD1; cdr3_aa: CASHHKGALDRILHF; cdr3_nt: TGTGCCAGCCATCATAAGGGGGCTTTGGATCGAATCCTCCACTTT
v_call: TRBV27; j_call: TRBJ2-3; clone_size: -; d_call: TRBD2; cdr3_aa: CASSLVGSGRVADTQYF; cdr3_nt: TGTGCCAGCAGTTTAGTTGGTAGCGGGAGGGTGGCAGATACGCAGTATTTT
v_call: TRBV7-2; j_call: TRBJ2-1; clone_size: once; d_call: -; cdr3_aa: CASSSPIRKWSGANEQFF; cdr3_nt: TGTGCCAGCAGCTCCCCCATTAGGAAATGGTCTGGTGCGAATGAGCAGTTCTTC
v_call: TRBV9; j_call: TRBJ1-2; clone_size: -; d_call: -; cdr3_aa: CASSSGQQPYGYTF; cdr3_nt: TGTGCCAGCAGCAGCGGACAGCAACCCTATGGCTACACCTTC
v_call: TRBV6-6; j_call: TRBJ2-2; clone_size: -; d_call: TRBD2; cdr3_aa: CASSPRGGFRELFF; cdr3_nt: TGTGCCAGCAGCCCCCGGGGGGGTTTCCGGGAGCTGTTTTTT